Below, one TCR beta chain is given with its context. There are a few counts of this clone. The specificity of this receptor is unknown. No base qualities exist here, and no much larger clone lies one base off it. TCRbeta CDR3 regions were amplified from genomic DNA using the immunoSEQ Assay, a bias-controlled multiplex PCR. The study's processing was this. Within the assay, amplification of reference gene primers was used to estimate how many nucleated cells each sample contained. To quantify the absolute abundance of each unique TCRbeta CDR3 rearrangement, sequence reads were collapsed and filtered. For each sample, productive Simpson clonality was calculated by taking the square root of Simpson's diversity index across productive rearrangements. Imported from immuneACCESS, the table was reduced by TCRdb to in-frame sequences with V and J called. These copies leave out some clones; in studies compared against another copy, an unresolved V gene accounts for under half, and the cause of the remainder is not known. D and trimming were read from the DNA, whereas the V and J calls and clone size are those reported in that table. This sample has roughly 84,000 clones in its table, and under 80% of those were observed once. Roughly a third of the sample rests with the top ten.

At one collaborating source in Seattle, patients were enrolled during active infection and were followed longitudinally through the course of disease. Whole blood was collected in K2EDTA tubes by collaborating institutions according to the institutions' own protocols. For TCRbeta analysis, collaborator samples were shipped as frozen whole blood, as isolated PBMCs, or as DNA extracted from either sample type. The sample comes from a study of blood T cell repertoires in COVID-19 (dated by TCRdb to 2018 to 2020). About the investigation overall: Collaborator samples came from the United States, Italy and Spain and covered acute and convalescent phases of COVID-19. A freely available public database, intended as a resource for researchers studying the immune response to SARS-CoV-2, is where the repertoires were released. The prospective study material was composed of cDNA or gDNA derived from T cells, B-cell-depleted T cells, or PBMCs. Deeply sampled blood TCRbeta repertoires from subjects exposed to, actively infected with, or recovered from COVID-19 were included in the dataset. The samples were drawn from the first 160 participants of the ongoing ImmuneRACE study and from under 1,500 subjects provided by 6 global collaborators. Sample metadata almost always included a de-identified subject ID, COVID-19 status, age in years and sex. HLA class I and class II types, where available, came from metadata supplied by the sample provider rather than from assay-based typing. Beyond this particular receptor, the publication reports: The amount of clinical and demographic metadata varied by source and participant and was provided uncurated.

The sequence was obtained from a man aged 60 to 75 with COVID-19, enrolled during active disease. The sequencing sample was made of peripheral blood.

The CDR3 has the sequence CASAPRLARTYEQYF. The base sequence is TGTGCCAGCGCACCGCGGTTGGCGCGTACCTACGAGCAGTACTTC. The rearrangement joined TRBV2 to TRBJ2-7, with no confident D gene call. The V end loses 8 bases and the J end loses 2 bases, and a stretch of 19 bases separates them. The CDR3, from cysteine to phenylalanine, totals 15 residues. Just CDR3 DNA is preserved here, 45 bases in frame from base 1. For CDR1 and CDR2, the germline V gene lists SNHLY and FYNNEI.